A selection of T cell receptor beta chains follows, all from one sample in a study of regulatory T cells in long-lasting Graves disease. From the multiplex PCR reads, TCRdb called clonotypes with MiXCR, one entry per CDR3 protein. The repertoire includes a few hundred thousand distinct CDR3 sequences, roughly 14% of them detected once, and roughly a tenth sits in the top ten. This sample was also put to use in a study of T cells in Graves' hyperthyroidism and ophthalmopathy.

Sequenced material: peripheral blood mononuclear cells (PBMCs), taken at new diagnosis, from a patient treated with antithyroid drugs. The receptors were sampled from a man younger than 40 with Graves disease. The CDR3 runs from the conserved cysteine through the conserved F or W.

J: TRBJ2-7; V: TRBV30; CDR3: CAWSVKAYEQYF
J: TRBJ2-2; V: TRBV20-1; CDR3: CSARVAGGTGELFF
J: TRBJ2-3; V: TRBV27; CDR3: CASSRDRADTQYF
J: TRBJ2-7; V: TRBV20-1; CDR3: CSASVQGVLAYGQYF
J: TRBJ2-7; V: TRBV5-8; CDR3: CASSPGFGGTYEQYF
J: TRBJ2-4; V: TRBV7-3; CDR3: CASSPGQSGAKNIQYF
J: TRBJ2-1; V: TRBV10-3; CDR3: CVTCSGGMDEQFF
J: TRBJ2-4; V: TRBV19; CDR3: CASSIDLFGGANIQYF
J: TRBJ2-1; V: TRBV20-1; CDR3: CSARIAGGGGEQFF
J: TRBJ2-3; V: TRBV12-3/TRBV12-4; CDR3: CASSYGTSGRPYTDTQYF
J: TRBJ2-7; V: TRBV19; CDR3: CASSSNSPSYEQYF
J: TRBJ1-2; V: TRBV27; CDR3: CASSSYGASNYGYTF
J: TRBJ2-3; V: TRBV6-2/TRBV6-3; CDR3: CASNSPGQEGDTQYF
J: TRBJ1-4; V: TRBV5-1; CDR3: CASSWTGATNEKLFF
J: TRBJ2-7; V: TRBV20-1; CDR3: CSARDNRGREQYF
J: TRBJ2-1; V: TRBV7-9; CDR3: CASSLIGGIEQFF
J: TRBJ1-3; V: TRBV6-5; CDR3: CASSYEGVPGNTIYF
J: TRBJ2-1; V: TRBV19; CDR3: CASKQRTLTYNEQFF